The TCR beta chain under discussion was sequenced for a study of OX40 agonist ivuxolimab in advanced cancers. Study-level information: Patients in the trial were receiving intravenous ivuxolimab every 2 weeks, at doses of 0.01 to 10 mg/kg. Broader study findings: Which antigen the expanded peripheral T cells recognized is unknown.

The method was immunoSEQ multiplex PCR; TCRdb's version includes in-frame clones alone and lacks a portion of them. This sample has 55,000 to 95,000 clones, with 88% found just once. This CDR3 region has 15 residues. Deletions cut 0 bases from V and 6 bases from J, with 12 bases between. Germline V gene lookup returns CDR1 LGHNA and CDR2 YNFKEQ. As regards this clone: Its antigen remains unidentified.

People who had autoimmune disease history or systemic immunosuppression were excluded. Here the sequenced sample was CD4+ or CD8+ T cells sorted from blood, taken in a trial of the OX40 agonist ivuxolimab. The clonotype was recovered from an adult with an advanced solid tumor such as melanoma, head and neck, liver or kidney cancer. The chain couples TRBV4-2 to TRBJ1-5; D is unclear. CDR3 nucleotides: TGTGCCAGCAGCCAAGACGACACTGGAGCTCAGCCCCAGCATTTT. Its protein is CASSQDDTGAQPQHF.